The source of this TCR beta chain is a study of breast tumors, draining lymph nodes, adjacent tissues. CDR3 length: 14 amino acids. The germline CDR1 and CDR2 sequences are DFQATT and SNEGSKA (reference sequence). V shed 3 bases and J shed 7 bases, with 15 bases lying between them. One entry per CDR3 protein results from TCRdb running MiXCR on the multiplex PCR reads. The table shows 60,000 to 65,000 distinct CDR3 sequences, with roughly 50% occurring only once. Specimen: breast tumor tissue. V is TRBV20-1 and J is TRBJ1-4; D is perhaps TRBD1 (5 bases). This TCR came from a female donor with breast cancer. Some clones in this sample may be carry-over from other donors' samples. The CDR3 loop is CSASTGLVGEKLFF. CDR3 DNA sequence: TGCAGTGCTAGTACGGGGCTGGTAGGTGAAAAACTGTTTTTT.